This T cell receptor (beta chain) was captured by sequencing in a study of identical twins. The CDR3 sequence is 15 residues long. Via MiXCR, TCRdb re-called the 5' RACE reads, giving one row per CDR3 protein. Of under 800,000 distinct CDR3 sequences in the sample, 21% are singletons; the top ten hold over 4%. Regarding this clonotype: A read error may produce the germline difference seen at one junction end.

A further study also used this sample, focusing on T cells expressing NK-cell markers.

The chain links TRBV12-3 or TRBV12-4 to TRBJ2-1; 8 positions agree with TRBD2. This clonotype originated in a woman aged 18-35 years in good health. The source material was PBMCs. CDR3 protein: CASGLAGPAYNEQFF. The CDR3 DNA reads as TGTGCCAGCGGTTTAGCGGGACCCGCCTACAATGAGCAGTTCTTC.